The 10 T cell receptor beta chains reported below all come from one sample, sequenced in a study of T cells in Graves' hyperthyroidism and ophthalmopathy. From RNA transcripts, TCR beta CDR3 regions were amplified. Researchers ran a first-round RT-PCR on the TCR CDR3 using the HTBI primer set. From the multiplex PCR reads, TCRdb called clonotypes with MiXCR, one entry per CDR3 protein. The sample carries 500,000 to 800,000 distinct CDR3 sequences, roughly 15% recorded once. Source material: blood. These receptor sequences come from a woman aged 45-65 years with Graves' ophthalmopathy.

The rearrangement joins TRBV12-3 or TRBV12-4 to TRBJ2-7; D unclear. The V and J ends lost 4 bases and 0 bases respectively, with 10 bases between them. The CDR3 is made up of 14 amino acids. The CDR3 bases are TGTGCCAGCAGTTATAGCACGAGCTCCTACGAGCAGTACTTC. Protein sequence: CASSYSTSSYEQYF.

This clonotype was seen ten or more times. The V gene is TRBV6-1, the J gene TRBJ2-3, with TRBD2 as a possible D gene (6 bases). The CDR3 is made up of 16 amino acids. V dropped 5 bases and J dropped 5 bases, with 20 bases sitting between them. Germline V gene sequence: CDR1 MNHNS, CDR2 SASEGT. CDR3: CASSRQGDSRVDTQYF. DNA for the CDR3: TGTGCCAGCAGTCGCCAAGGGGACTCCCGAGTAGATACGCAGTATTTT.

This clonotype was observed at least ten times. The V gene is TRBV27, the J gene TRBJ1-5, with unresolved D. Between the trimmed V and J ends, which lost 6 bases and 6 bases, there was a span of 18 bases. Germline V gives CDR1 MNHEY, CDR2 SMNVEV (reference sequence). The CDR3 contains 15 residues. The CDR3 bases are TGTGCCAGCAGCCCCTCTTGGGGAACGGCTCAGCCCCAGCATTTT. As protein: CASSPSWGTAQPQHF.

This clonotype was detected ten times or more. Here the CDR3 reads CASSQVLQGSYEQYF. The CDR3 DNA sequence: TGTGCCAGCAGCCAAGTCCTGCAGGGGAGCTACGAGCAGTACTTC. The V and J genes are TRBV4-2 and TRBJ2-7; D perhaps matches TRBD1 (6 bases). The CDR3 is 15 amino acids. Germline CDR1 is LGHNA and CDR2 is YNFKEQ. Trimming stripped 1 base from V and 3 bases from J, with 13 bases between.

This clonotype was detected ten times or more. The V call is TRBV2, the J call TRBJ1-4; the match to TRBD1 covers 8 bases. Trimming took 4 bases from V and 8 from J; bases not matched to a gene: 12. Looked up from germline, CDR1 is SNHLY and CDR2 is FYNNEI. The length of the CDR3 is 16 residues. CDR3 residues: CASSGVYGTGLEKLFF. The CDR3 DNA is TGTGCCAGCAGTGGAGTCTACGGGACAGGATTGGAAAAACTGTTTTTT.

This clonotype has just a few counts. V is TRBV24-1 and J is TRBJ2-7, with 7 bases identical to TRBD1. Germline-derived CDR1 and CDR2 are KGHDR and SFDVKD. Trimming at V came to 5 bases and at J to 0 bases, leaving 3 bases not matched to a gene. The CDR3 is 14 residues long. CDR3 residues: CATSGRDSSYEQYF. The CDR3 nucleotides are TGTGCCACCAGTGGCCGGGACAGCTCCTACGAGCAGTACTTC.

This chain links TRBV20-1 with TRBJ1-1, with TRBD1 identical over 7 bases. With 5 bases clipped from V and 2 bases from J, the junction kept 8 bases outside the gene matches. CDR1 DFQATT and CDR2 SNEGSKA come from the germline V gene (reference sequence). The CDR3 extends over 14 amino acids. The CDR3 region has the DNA TGCAGTGCTTCGCGACAGGGAATTAACACTGAAGCTTTCTTT. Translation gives CSASRQGINTEAFF.

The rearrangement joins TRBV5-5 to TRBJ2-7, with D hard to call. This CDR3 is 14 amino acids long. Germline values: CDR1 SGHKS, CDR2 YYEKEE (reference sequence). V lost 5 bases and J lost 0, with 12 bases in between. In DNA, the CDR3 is TGTGCCAGCAGGAATGCAGGTAGCTCCTACGAGCAGTACTTC. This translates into CASRNAGSSYEQYF.

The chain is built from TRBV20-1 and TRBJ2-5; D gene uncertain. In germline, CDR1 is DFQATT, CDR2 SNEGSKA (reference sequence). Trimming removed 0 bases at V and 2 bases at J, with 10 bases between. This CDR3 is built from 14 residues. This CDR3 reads CSARDLTLQETQYF. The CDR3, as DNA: TGCAGTGCTAGAGATCTTACTCTTCAAGAGACCCAGTACTTC.

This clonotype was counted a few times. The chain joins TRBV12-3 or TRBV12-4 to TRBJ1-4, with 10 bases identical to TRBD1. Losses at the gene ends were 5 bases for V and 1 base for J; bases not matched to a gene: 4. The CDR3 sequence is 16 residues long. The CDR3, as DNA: TGTGCCAGCAGTCTCCGGGACAGGGGAACTAATGAAAAACTGTTTTTT. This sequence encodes CASSLRDRGTNEKLFF.